This T cell receptor (beta chain) stems from a study of blood T cell repertoires in COVID-19. Across the study: Samples taken during acute and convalescent COVID-19 were collected in the United States, Italy and Spain. Sources were T cells, B-cell-depleted T cells, or PBMCs; the material itself was cDNA or gDNA.

This CDR3 comprises 14 residues. V shed 6 bases, J shed 9 bases, and the junction held 9 bases outside the gene matches. From germline, CDR1 is MNHEY and CDR2 SVGAGI. Assay used: immunoSEQ multiplex PCR; TCRdb lists only in-frame clones, some missing. There are some 300,000 clones in the sample; around 88% occur only once, and over 6% lies in the top ten. The material sequenced was peripheral blood. This chain uses TRBV6-5 with TRBJ2-1; 9 bases are shared with TRBD1. The TCR originated in a woman younger than 45 who had recovered from COVID-19. This CDR3 is CASSGQGPNREQFF. CDR3 nucleotide sequence: TGTGCCAGCAGCGGACAGGGGCCCAACCGTGAGCAGTTCTTC.